One sample yielded the 2 T cell receptor beta chains listed below, sequenced in a study of blood T cell repertoires in COVID-19. The data were produced by immunoSEQ multiplex PCR, yet TCRdb's version contains in-frame clones alone and is incomplete. The repertoire consists of 490,000 or so clones, with 88% occurring once and the leading ten covering around 1.9%. Specimen: PBMCs or T cells enriched from blood (not recorded which). These receptors were taken from a woman between 40 and 55 years old who had recovered from COVID-19.

The chain is built from TRBV19 and TRBJ1-1; D ambiguous. This CDR3 comprises 12 residues. The V end lost 7 bases, the J end lost 1 base, and 7 bases lay between the germline ends. Germline assignment: CDR1 LNHDA and CDR2 SQIVND (reference sequence). In nucleotides, the CDR3 is TGTGCCAGTAAGCCGGGGAACACTGAAGCTTTCTTT. It specifies CASKPGNTEAFF. Looking up the rest from reference TRBV19 and TRBJ1-1 gives the full variable domain: DGGITQSPKYLFRKEGQNVTLSCEQNLNHDAMYWYRQDPGQGLRLIYYSQIVNDFQKGDIAEGYSVSREKKESFPLTVTSAQKNPTAFYLCASKPGNTEAFFGQGTRLTVV.

The chain joins TRBV11-3 to TRBJ2-5; no definite D call. Per germline, CDR1 SGHNT and CDR2 YENEEA. The CDR3 totals 13 residues. V was trimmed by 0 bases and J by 1 base, leaving 3 bases between them. The CDR3 nucleotides read TGTGCCAGCAGCTTAGAGAGCCAAGAGACCCAGTACTTC. Its translation: CASSLESQETQYF.